A single sample gave rise to the 14 T cell receptor beta chains below, sequenced in a study of glioma-infiltrating T cells after dendritic cell vaccination. Generated by immunoSEQ multiplex PCR, the TCRdb table keeps only in-frame clones and is missing some. The profile covers around 97,000 clones, with about four fifths appearing a single time and approximately 12% taken by the ten largest. The sequencing used blood, collected before dendritic cell vaccination. These receptors originate from a human donor with glioblastoma.

This clone was counted a few times. The chain employs TRBV7-9 and TRBJ1-3; the match to TRBD1 covers 7 bases. Trimming cost V 5 bases and J 7 bases; bases outside gene matches: 5. From germline, CDR1 is SEHNR and CDR2 FQNEAQ (reference sequence). This CDR3 region has 13 residues. CDR3 in amino acids: CASSHLRGNTIYF. DNA of the CDR3: TGTGCCAGCAGCCACCTCAGGGGGAACACCATATATTTT.

This clone showed up just a few times. The CDR3: CASSEQPSYEQYF. CDR3 nucleotide sequence: TGTGCCAGTAGCGAGCAACCCTCCTACGAGCAGTACTTC. The chain couples TRBV19 to TRBJ2-7; unclear D gene. In germline, CDR1 is LNHDA, CDR2 SQIVND (reference sequence). CDR3 length: 13 amino acids. V lost 6 bases, J lost 0 bases, and 9 bases lay in between. Full variable domain (remainder filled in from reference TRBV19 and TRBJ2-7): DGGITQSPKYLFRKEGQNVTLSCEQNLNHDAMYWYRQDPGQGLRLIYYSQIVNDFQKGDIAEGYSVSREKKESFPLTVTSAQKNPTAFYLCASSEQPSYEQYFGPGTRLTVT.

V usage is TRBV6-5 and J usage is TRBJ2-1; D gene ambiguous. CDR1 is MNHEY, CDR2 SVGAGI, per germline. Trimming removed 2 bases from V and 9 bases from J, with 17 bases in between. CDR3 length: 15 amino acids. CDR3 protein: CASSYPPTGLGEQFF. The CDR3 DNA follows: TGTGCCAGCAGTTACCCCCCCACTGGTCTTGGTGAGCAGTTCTTC.

As for this clone: At one end the junction does not follow the germline gene, possibly because of a read error. Other DNA sequences in this specimen translate into the identical CDR3. This chain connects TRBV4-2 to TRBJ2-3; 11 bases align to TRBD2. Germline values: CDR1 LGHNA, CDR2 YNFKEQ. This CDR3 is built from 16 residues. CDR3 sequence: CASSQELAGALHTQYF. The CDR3 bases are TGTGCCAGTAGCCAGGAACTAGCGGGGGCACTTCATACGCAGTATTTT.

The CDR3 DNA sequence: TGCGCCAGCAGCTTACCGGGGGGCGAGACAGATACGCAGTATTTT. Its protein product is CASSLPGGETDTQYF. The rearrangement links TRBV5-1 to TRBJ2-3, with D possibly being TRBD2 (7 bases). CDR3 length: 15 residues. Germline V gene data show CDR1 as SGHRS and CDR2 as YFSETQ. V was cut by 2 bases and J by 3 bases, with 13 bases left in between.

This clone was detected only once. The chain combines TRBV7-2 with TRBJ2-3, with 7 bases identical to TRBD2. Germline assignment: CDR1 SGHTA and CDR2 FQGNSA. The CDR3 length is 16 residues. V shed 6 bases and J 3 bases; nucleotides not matched to a gene: 12. This chain's CDR3 is CASRARRVAGTDTQYF. CDR3 bases: TGTGCCAGCAGAGCCCGGAGGGTAGCGGGTACAGATACGCAGTATTTT.

This clone was seen just once. The rearrangement uses TRBV7-8 and TRBJ2-4; D uncertain. Trimming pared 4 bases from V and 8 bases from J, leaving 12 bases between. Germline CDR1 SGHVS, CDR2 FQNEAQ. This CDR3 has 13 amino acids. CDR3 sequence reads: CASSWAPRDIQYF. CDR3 DNA sequence: TGTGCCAGCAGCTGGGCCCCGCGAGACATTCAGTACTTC. The whole variable domain, remainder taken from reference TRBV7-8 and TRBJ2-4, is GAGVSQSPRYKVAKRGQDVALRCDPISGHVSLFWYQQALGQGPEFLTYFQNEAQLDKSGLPSDRFFAERPEGSVSTLKIQRTQQEDSAVYLCASSWAPRDIQYFGAGTRLSVL.

This clone was counted a few times. V usage is TRBV12-5 and J usage is TRBJ1-4, with D possibly matching TRBD1 (6 bases). V lost 1 base, J lost 9 bases, and 12 bases lay in between. Germline V CDR1 and CDR2: LGHNT, FRNRAP. The length of the CDR3 is 14 residues. The CDR3 protein is CASGLGRDIQKLFF. In DNA form, the CDR3 reads TGTGCTAGTGGTTTGGGCCGGGACATCCAAAAACTGTTTTTT.

This clone was detected only a few times. J is TRBJ1-3 and V is TRBV4-1, with no clear D. Germline-derived CDR1 and CDR2 are MGHRA and YSYEKL. The CDR3 is 15 residues long. Between the trimmed V and J ends, which lost 0 bases and 1 base, there was a span of 7 bases. Here the CDR3 DNA reads TGCGCCAGCAGCCAAGAGGTAGTTTCTGGAAACACCATATATTTT. This translates into CASSQEVVSGNTIYF.

This clone was detected only a few times. The chain links TRBV6-1 to TRBJ1-2, with 7 nucleotides matching TRBD1. Germline CDR1 and CDR2: MNHNS and SASEGT. With V trimmed by 6 bases and J by 3 bases, 7 bases remained unmatched. The CDR3 totals 14 residues. CDR3 region: CASRSTGIYYGYTF. CDR3 DNA: TGTGCCAGCAGATCGACAGGGATTTACTATGGCTACACCTTC.

This chain links TRBV21-1 with TRBJ2-7; TRBD1, the table's D call, was not compared with the DNA. TRBV21-1 is listed as a pseudogene. CDR3 length: 16 amino acids. CDR3 loop: CASSKWPHCLSYEQYF. In DNA form, the CDR3 reads TGTGCCAGCAGCAAATGGCCGCATTGTCTCTCCTACGAGCAGTACTTC.

A single count supports this clone. Here the CDR3 reads CASSLYGGGSGANVLTF. The CDR3 DNA sequence: TGTGCCAGCAGCTTGTATGGCGGAGGCTCTGGGGCCAACGTCCTGACTTTC. The chain carries TRBV5-6 and TRBJ2-6, with D possibly matching TRBD2 (5 bases). The V end lost 1 base, the J end lost 0 bases, and 11 bases lay between the germline ends. There are 17 residues in the CDR3. From germline, CDR1 is SGHDT and CDR2 YYEEEE.

This clone was detected once. This chain uses TRBV19 with TRBJ1-5; tentative D call: TRBD1 (6 bases). There are 16 residues in the CDR3. Germline assignment: CDR1 LNHDA and CDR2 SQIVND (reference sequence). The V gene lost 5 bases and the J gene lost 7 bases, with 21 bases spanning the gap. CDR3 nucleotide sequence: TGTGCCAGTAGTCCTGAGACCTCAGGGGAAACGCAGCCCCAGCATTTT. Its translation is CASSPETSGETQPQHF. The whole variable domain, filled in from reference TRBV19 and TRBJ1-5, reads DGGITQSPKYLFRKEGQNVTLSCEQNLNHDAMYWYRQDPGQGLRLIYYSQIVNDFQKGDIAEGYSVSREKKESFPLTVTSAQKNPTAFYLCASSPETSGETQPQHFGDGTRLSIL.

The chain carries TRBV5-1 and TRBJ2-3; no clear D. Between the trimmed V and J ends, which lost 4 bases and 4 bases, there was a span of 19 bases. The CDR3 extends over 16 amino acids. The germline gives CDR1 SGHRS, CDR2 YFSETQ. The CDR3 region is CASSRRPHPFPDTQYF. In nucleotides, the CDR3 is TGCGCCAGCAGCAGGAGACCGCACCCCTTCCCAGATACGCAGTATTTT.